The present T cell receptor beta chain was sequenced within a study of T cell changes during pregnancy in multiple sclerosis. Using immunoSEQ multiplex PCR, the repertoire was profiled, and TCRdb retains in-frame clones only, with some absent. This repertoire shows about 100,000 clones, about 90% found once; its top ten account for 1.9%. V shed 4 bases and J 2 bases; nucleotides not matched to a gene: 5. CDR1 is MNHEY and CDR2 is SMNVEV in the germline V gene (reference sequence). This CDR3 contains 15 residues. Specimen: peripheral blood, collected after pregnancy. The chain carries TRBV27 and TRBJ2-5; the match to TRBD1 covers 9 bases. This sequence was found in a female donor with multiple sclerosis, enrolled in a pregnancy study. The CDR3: CASSYRTGAQETQYF. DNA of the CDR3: TGTGCCAGCAGTTACCGGACAGGGGCACAAGAGACCCAGTACTTC.